This TCR beta chain was profiled in a study of identical twins. Study-wide results and caveats: The models gave estimates that fell short of the out-of-frame TCR alpha sharing seen in monozygotic twins. Out-of-frame alpha sequences common to twins exhibited a surplus of low generation probability.

This clonotype has more than one count but fewer than ten. The antigen remains undetermined. No donor was unhealthy or non-Caucasian. MiXCR was run by TCRdb on the 5' RACE reads, yielding one entry per CDR3 protein. The sample holds about 490,000 distinct CDR3 sequences, roughly 15% seen once. From germline, CDR1 is SQVTM and CDR2 ANQGSEA. The CDR3 runs 11 residues. The V and J ends lost 6 bases and 3 bases respectively, with 9 bases between them. This same sample was also part of a study on yellow fever vaccine responses in identical twins. This second study says: Reports say the vaccine T cell response in twins looked partly convergent and partly personalized.

This TCR derives from a young woman in good health. The sample comprised CD4+ T cells sorted from blood. This chain uses TRBV29-1 with TRBJ2-7; no reliable D call. The CDR3 sequence is CSVKTYYEQYF. In nucleotides, the CDR3 is TGCAGCGTAAAGACGTACTACGAGCAGTACTTC.